This T cell receptor beta chain was observed in a study of cytomegalovirus exposure and HLA in healthy donors. Study results and caveats: 87-base-pair reads could not separate some V segments, including TRBV6-2 and TRBV6-3. A later analysis revealed that TCR association rates differed between HLA loci, peaking at DRB1 and bottoming out at HLA-C. Near-uniform donor sequencing depth was presumed by presence/absence analyses.

The CDR3 spans 14 residues. CDR1 is SGHRS and CDR2 is YFSETQ in the germline V gene. The V and J ends lost 3 bases and 5 bases, in that order; junction bases with no gene match: 7. On this clone: What it recognizes is unknown.

Likely unrecorded immune exposures existed in these nominally healthy donors. The primer mix had 60 Vbeta and 13 Jbeta primers. The assay was immunoSEQ multiplex PCR, and TCRdb's table has in-frame clones only and misses some. The sample totals 60,000 to 80,000 clones. This chain joins TRBV5-1 and TRBJ2-5, with TRBD2 matching over 7 bases. The sequenced material came from PBMCs. The sequence came from a boy aged 10-17 years in good health and CMV-seronegative. CDR3 sequence: CASSYVRGGETQYF. In DNA form, the CDR3 reads TGCGCCAGCAGCTATGTACGGGGAGGGGAGACCCAGTACTTC.